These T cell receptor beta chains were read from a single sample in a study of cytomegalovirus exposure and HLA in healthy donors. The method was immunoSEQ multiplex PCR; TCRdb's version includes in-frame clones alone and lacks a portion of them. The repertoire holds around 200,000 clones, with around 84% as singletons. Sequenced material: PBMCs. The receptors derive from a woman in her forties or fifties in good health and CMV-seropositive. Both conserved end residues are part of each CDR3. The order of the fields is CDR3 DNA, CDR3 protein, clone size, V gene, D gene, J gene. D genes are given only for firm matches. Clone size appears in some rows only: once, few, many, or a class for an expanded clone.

TGTGCCAGCAGGGGGCGCCTAGTAGGGTCTTACAATGAGCAGTTCTTC | CASRGRLVGSYNEQFF | NA | TRBV2 | NA | TRBJ2-1
TGTGCCAGCACCTTGGGGACAGGGGACTATGGCTACACCTTC | CASTLGTGDYGYTF | NA | TRBV25-1 | TRBD1 | TRBJ1-2
TGTGCCAGCAGCGGAAGCAATTTAAACACCGGGGAGCTGTTTTTT | CASSGSNLNTGELFF | NA | TRBV9 | NA | TRBJ2-2
TGTGCCAGCAGCTCCCCTGGGACAGGGTCATCACCCCTCCACTTT | CASSSPGTGSSPLHF | once | TRBV7-3 | TRBD1 | TRBJ1-6
TGTGCCAGCAGCGTTACTAGCGGGGGCTTATACAATGAGCAGTTCTTC | CASSVTSGGLYNEQFF | NA | TRBV27 | TRBD2 | TRBJ2-1
TGTGCCAGCAGCCCCTCTTGGGCCAGAGGAGGTGAAGCTTTCTTT | CASSPSWARGGEAFF | NA | TRBV5-4 | NA | TRBJ1-1
TGTGCCAGCAGCGTAGGGCCCGGGAGCCGCAGCTACGAGCAGTACTTC | CASSVGPGSRSYEQYF | NA | TRBV9 | NA | TRBJ2-7
TGCAGCGTTGTGCGGGGCGCGGACACTGAAGCTTTCTTT | CSVVRGADTEAFF | NA | TRBV29-1 | NA | TRBJ1-1
TGCGCCAGCAGCTTGGAGCCAAGAGGTAATTCACCCCTCCACTTT | CASSLEPRGNSPLHF | NA | TRBV5-4 | NA | TRBJ1-6
TGTGCCAGTAGTATAGGGCAGAACAACTATGGCTACACCTTC | CASSIGQNNYGYTF | few | TRBV19 | NA | TRBJ1-2
TGCGCCAGCAGCCAAGAAGACAGGGTTTCGGCCGGGGAGCTGTTTTTT | CASSQEDRVSAGELFF | NA | TRBV4-3 | TRBD1 | TRBJ2-2
TGCGCCAGCAGCTCAACTCCGGGACTAGCGGGGGAGACCCAGTACTTC | CASSSTPGLAGETQYF | NA | TRBV5-1 | TRBD2 | TRBJ2-5
TGTGCCAGCAGTGAAACAGGAAGGAACCTCTATGGCTACACCTTC | CASSETGRNLYGYTF | once | TRBV6-1 | NA | TRBJ1-2
TGTGCCAGCAGTATCTCCGGGAAACTCACTGAAGCTTTCTTT | CASSISGKLTEAFF | few | TRBV27 | NA | TRBJ1-1
TGTGCCAGCAGCCAAGATTGGGGAGGCAGCACAGATACGCAGTATTTT | CASSQDWGGSTDTQYF | NA | TRBV14 | NA | TRBJ2-3
TGTGCCAGCAGTAGGGGGACCGAGTCCTACGAGCAGTACTTC | CASSRGTESYEQYF | NA | TRBV6-6 | NA | TRBJ2-7
TGTGCCAGCAGCTTCGTGGTAGCGGGGGAAGAGACCCAGTACTTC | CASSFVVAGEETQYF | NA | TRBV7-9 | TRBD2 | TRBJ2-5
TGTGCCAGCAGCTTAAACAACTACGAGCAGTACTTC | CASSLNNYEQYF | NA | TRBV11-3 | NA | TRBJ2-7
TGTGCCAGTAGTACAACGACAGGGGGAGGGACCCAGTACTTC | CASSTTTGGGTQYF | NA | TRBV19 | TRBD1 | TRBJ2-5
TGTGCCAGCACCGCGGGGGATACTCCCTCCTACAATGAGCAGTTCTTC | CASTAGDTPSYNEQFF | NA | TRBV28 | TRBD2 | TRBJ2-1
TGTGCCAGCAGTTATGGCTTCCGCTCTGGGGCCAACGTCCTGACTTTC | CASSYGFRSGANVLTF | NA | TRBV27 | NA | TRBJ2-6
TGTGCCAGCAGCCAACAGGGGTGGGGGACTGAAGCTTTCTTT | CASSQQGWGTEAFF | NA | TRBV14 | NA | TRBJ1-1
TGTGCCAGCAGTCTTTTAACTTCTGGGGCCAACGTCCTGACTTTC | CASSLLTSGANVLTF | NA | TRBV6-6 | NA | TRBJ2-6
TGCGCCAGCAGCCCTACTAGCGGGGTCTACGAGCAGTACTTC | CASSPTSGVYEQYF | NA | TRBV5-1 | TRBD2 | TRBJ2-7
TGTGCCATCGCGGGACTAGCGGACACAGATACGCAGTATTTT | CAIAGLADTDTQYF | NA | TRBV10-3 | TRBD2 | TRBJ2-3
TGTGCCAGCAGCCTCGGGACTAGCGGGGGCAGTGAGCAGTTCTTC | CASSLGTSGGSEQFF | NA | TRBV5-4 | TRBD2 | TRBJ2-1
TGTGCCAGCAGCGCGGACAGGGGGTATGGCTACACCTTC | CASSADRGYGYTF | NA | TRBV14 | TRBD1 | TRBJ1-2
TGTGCCAGCAGCCCCCGGGAAAGCGGATACTACTCTGGAAACACCATATATTTT | CASSPRESGYYSGNTIYF | few | TRBV4-2 | NA | TRBJ1-3
TGTGCCAGCAGCTTAGTCCCATCGGGGGGGACAGGGGGCTCCGAGCAGTACTTC | CASSLVPSGGTGGSEQYF | NA | TRBV7-2 | TRBD1 | TRBJ2-7
TGTGCCAGCAGTGAGACTAGCGGGTCCGCCTACGAGCAGTACTTC | CASSETSGSAYEQYF | NA | TRBV28 | TRBD2 | TRBJ2-7
TGTGCCAGCAGGGTGGACAGGGGTGGCGGGGAGCTGTTTTTT | CASRVDRGGGELFF | NA | TRBV2 | TRBD1 | TRBJ2-2
TGTGCCAGCAGTGAAGCAGACGGAGGCGAAAAACTGTTTTTT | CASSEADGGEKLFF | NA | TRBV2 | NA | TRBJ1-4
TGTGCCAGCAGCTTTGGGGCGGCTGGCTACACCTTC | CASSFGAAGYTF | NA | TRBV7-2 | NA | TRBJ1-2
TGTGCCAGAGGCGGCGTTAAATTGTCCTACGAGCAGTACTTC | CARGGVKLSYEQYF | NA | TRBV5-3 | NA | TRBJ2-7
TGTGCCAGCAGTGGACAGTTCAATCAGCCCCAGCATTTT | CASSGQFNQPQHF | NA | TRBV6-1 | NA | TRBJ1-5
TGTGCCAGCACCCAGGGAAATGAGCAGTTCTTC | CASTQGNEQFF | NA | TRBV5-4 | NA | TRBJ2-1
TGTGCCAGCACCATTAACAGGGGTATGAACACTGAAGCTTTCTTT | CASTINRGMNTEAFF | NA | TRBV6-6 | TRBD1 | TRBJ1-1
TGCGCCAGCAGCCAGACTAGCGGGGTTAGGGGGACCCAGTACTTC | CASSQTSGVRGTQYF | NA | TRBV4-1 | TRBD2 | TRBJ2-5
TGCACCAGCAGCCAAGAAAGGACAGCGTACCCCTGGGGCTCCTACGAGCAGTACTTC | CTSSQERTAYPWGSYEQYF | once | TRBV1 | NA | TRBJ2-7
TGTGCCAGCAAGGACAGGGGGCGCTTTTTAGAGTTCTTC | CASKDRGRFLEFF | NA | TRBV2 | TRBD1 | TRBJ2-1
TGTGCCAGCTCCCCGACAGGCAACAATCAGCCCCAGCATTTT | CASSPTGNNQPQHF | NA | TRBV18 | NA | TRBJ1-5
TGTGCCAGCAGTACAGTTTTAGCTAACTATGGCTACACCTTC | CASSTVLANYGYTF | NA | TRBV5-4 | NA | TRBJ1-2
TGTGCCAGCAGTTCGAGGACGGGGGCCAAAAACATTCAGTACTTC | CASSSRTGAKNIQYF | once | TRBV6-5 | NA | TRBJ2-4
TGCGCCAGCAGCTTGGGAGACAGGAACACTGAAGCTTTCTTT | CASSLGDRNTEAFF | few | TRBV5-1 | NA | TRBJ1-1
TGTGCCAGCACCCGACAGGAGATATATAATTCACCCCTCCACTTT | CASTRQEIYNSPLHF | few | TRBV28 | NA | TRBJ1-6
TGTGCCAGCAGTCCCCCGGGACAAGGGTACTATGGCTACACCTTC | CASSPPGQGYYGYTF | NA | TRBV6-1 | NA | TRBJ1-2
TGTGCCAGCAGCAGCTACGGGACTAAAGGGTTCAGCTTATCGTCCTACGAGCAGTACTTC | CASSSYGTKGFSLSSYEQYF | NA | TRBV5-8 | TRBD2 | TRBJ2-7
TGTGCCAGCAGCTTAACCCGGACAGGGTCGTACGAAAAACTGTTTTTT | CASSLTRTGSYEKLFF | NA | TRBV7-2 | TRBD1 | TRBJ1-4
TGCAGCGTCGGACAGATAGCCAAAAACATTCAGTACTTC | CSVGQIAKNIQYF | NA | TRBV29-1 | NA | TRBJ2-4
TGCAGCGTTAAGGAGGGCCAGCGCTATGGCTACACCTTC | CSVKEGQRYGYTF | NA | TRBV29-1 | NA | TRBJ1-2
TGTGCCAGCAGCCCGGACAGGGGAAATTCACCCCTCCACTTT | CASSPDRGNSPLHF | NA | TRBV7-9 | TRBD1 | TRBJ1-6
TGTGCCAGCAGCTTAGATCCTGGCGGGGGCCCCTCCTACGAGCAGTACTTC | CASSLDPGGGPSYEQYF | NA | TRBV11-2 | NA | TRBJ2-7
TGCGCCAGCAAAAAGTCGGGAGAAGCTTTCTTT | CASKKSGEAFF | few | TRBV10-2 | NA | TRBJ1-1